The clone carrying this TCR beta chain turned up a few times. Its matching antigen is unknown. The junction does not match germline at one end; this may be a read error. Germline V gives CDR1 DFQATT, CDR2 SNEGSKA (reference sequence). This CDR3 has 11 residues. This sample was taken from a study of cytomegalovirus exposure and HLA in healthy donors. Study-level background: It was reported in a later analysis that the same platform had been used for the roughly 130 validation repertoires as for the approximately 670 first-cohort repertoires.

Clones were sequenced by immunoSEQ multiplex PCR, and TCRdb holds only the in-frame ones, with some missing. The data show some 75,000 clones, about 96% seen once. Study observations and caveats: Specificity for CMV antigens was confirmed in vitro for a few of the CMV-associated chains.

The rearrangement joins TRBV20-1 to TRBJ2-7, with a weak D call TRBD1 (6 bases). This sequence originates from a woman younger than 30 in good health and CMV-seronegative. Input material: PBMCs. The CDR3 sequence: CSARDWGPRFF. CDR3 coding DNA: TGCAGTGCTAGAGATTGGGGGCCCCGATTCTTC.